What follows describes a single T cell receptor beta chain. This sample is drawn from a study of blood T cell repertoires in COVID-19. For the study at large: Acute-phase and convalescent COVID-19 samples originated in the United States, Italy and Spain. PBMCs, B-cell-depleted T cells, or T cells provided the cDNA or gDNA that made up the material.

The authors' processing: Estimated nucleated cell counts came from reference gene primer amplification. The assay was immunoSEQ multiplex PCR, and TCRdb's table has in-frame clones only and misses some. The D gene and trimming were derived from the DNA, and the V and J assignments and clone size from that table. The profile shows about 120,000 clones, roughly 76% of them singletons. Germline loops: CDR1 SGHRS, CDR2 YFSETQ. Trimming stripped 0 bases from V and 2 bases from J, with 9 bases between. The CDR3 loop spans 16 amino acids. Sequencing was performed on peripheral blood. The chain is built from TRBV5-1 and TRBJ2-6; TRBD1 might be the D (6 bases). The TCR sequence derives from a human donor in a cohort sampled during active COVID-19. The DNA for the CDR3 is TGCGCCAGCAGCTTGGTAGGGGGTGCTGGGGCCAACGTCCTGACTTTC. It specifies CASSLVGGAGANVLTF.